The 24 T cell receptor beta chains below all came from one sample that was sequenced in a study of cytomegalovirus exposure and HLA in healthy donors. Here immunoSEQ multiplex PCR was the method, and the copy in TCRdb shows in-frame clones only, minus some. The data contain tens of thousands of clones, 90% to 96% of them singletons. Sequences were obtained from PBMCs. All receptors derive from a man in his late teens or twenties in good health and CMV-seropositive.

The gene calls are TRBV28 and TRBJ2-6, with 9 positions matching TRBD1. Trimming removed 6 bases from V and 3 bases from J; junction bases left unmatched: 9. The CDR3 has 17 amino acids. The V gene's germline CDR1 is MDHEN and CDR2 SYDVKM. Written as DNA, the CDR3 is TGTGCCAGCAGCCCTACCGGGACAGGGAGTGGGGCCAACGTCCTGACTTTC. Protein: CASSPTGTGSGANVLTF.

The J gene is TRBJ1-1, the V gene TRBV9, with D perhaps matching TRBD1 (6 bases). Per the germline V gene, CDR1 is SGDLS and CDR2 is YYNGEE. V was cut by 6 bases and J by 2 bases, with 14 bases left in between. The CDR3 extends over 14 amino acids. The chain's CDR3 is CASTKDRPNTEAFF. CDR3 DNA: TGTGCCAGCACCAAGGACAGACCCAACACTGAAGCTTTCTTT.

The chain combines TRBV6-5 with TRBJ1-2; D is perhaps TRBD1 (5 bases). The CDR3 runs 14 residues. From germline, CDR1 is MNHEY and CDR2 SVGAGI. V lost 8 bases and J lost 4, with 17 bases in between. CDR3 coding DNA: TGTGCCAGCGGTCCCTCGGGGAGGGGCTATGGCTACACCTTC. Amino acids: CASGPSGRGYGYTF.

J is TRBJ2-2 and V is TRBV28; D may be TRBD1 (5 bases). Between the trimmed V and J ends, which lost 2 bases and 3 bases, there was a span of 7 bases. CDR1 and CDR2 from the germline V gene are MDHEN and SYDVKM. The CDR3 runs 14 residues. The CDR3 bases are TGTGCCAGCAGTTTAACAGGAGACACCGGGGAGCTGTTTTTT. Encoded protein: CASSLTGDTGELFF.

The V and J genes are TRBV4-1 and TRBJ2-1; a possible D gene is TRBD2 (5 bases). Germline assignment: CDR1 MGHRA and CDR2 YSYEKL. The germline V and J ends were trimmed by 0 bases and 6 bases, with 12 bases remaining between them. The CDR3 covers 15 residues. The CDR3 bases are TGCGCCAGCAGCCAAGATGCGGGCAGCCTCAATGAGCAGTTCTTC. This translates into CASSQDAGSLNEQFF.

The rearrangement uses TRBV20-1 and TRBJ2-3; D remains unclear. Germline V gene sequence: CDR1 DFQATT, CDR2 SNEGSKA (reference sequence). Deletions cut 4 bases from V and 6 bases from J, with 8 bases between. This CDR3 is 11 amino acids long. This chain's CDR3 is CSAKPVDTQYF. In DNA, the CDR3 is TGCAGTGCTAAACCAGTGGATACGCAGTATTTT.

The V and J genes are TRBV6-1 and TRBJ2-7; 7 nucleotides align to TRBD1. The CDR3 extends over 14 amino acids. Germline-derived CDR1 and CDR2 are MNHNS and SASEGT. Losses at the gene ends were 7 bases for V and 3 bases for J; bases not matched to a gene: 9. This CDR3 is CASTLDRASYEQYF. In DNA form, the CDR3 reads TGTGCCAGCACTCTAGACAGGGCGAGCTACGAGCAGTACTTC.

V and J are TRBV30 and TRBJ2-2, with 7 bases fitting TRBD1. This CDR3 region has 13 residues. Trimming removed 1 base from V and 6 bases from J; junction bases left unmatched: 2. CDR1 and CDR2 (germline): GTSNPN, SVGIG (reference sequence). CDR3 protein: CAWSETGAGELFF. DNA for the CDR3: TGTGCCTGGAGTGAAACAGGGGCCGGGGAGCTGTTTTTT. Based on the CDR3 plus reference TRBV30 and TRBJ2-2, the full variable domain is SQTIHQWPATLVQPVGSPLSLECTVEGTSNPNLYWYRQAAGRGLQLLFYSVGIGQISSEVPQNLSASRPQDRQFILSSKKLLLSDSGFYLCAWSETGAGELFFGEGSRLTVL.

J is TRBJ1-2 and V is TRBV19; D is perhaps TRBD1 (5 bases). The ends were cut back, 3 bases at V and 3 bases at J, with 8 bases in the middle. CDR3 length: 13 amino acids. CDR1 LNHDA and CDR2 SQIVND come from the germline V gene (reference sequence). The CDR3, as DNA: TGTGCCAGTAGTATGGAGACAGACTATGGCTACACCTTC. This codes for CASSMETDYGYTF.

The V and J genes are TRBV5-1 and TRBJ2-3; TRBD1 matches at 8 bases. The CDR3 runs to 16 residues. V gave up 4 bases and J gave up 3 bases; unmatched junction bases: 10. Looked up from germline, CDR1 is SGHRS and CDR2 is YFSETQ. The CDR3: CASSPGQGSVTDTQYF. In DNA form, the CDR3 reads TGCGCCAGCAGCCCCGGACAGGGTTCGGTGACAGATACGCAGTATTTT.

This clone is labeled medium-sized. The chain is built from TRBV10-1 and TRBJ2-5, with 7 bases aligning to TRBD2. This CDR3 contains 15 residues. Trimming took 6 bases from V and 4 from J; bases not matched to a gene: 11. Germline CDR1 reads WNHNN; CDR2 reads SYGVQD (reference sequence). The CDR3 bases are TGCGCCAGCAGCCGGGCGACTAGCAACGGAGAGACCCAGTACTTC. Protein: CASSRATSNGETQYF.

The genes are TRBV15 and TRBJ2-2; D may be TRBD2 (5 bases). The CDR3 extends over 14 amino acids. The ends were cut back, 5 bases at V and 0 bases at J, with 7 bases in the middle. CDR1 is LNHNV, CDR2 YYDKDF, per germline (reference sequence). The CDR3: CATSRGTNTGELFF. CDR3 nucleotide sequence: TGTGCCACCAGCCGGGGAACGAACACCGGGGAGCTGTTTTTT.

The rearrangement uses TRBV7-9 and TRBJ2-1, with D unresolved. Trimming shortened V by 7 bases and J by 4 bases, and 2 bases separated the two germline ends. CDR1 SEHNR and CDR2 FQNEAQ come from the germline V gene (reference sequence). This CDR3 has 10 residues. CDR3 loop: CASTYNEQFF. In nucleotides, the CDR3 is TGTGCCAGCACATACAATGAGCAGTTCTTC.

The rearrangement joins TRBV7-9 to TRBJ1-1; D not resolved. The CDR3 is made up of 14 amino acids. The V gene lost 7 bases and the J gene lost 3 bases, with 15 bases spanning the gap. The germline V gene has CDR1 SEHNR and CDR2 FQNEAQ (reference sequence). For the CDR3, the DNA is TGTGCCAGCATCCTCCGCCGGGGAGACACTGAAGCTTTCTTT. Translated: CASILRRGDTEAFF.

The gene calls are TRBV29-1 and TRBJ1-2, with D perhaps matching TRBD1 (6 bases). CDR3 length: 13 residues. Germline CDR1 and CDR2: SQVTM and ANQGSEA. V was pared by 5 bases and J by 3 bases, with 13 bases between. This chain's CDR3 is CSVLEGGDYGYTF. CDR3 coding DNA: TGCAGCGTTTTAGAGGGGGGGGACTATGGCTACACCTTC. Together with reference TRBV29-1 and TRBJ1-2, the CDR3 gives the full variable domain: SAVISQKPSRDICQRGTSLTIQCQVDSQVTMMFWYRQQPGQSLTLIATANQGSEATYESGFVIDKFPISRPNLTFSTLTVSNMSPEDSSIYLCSVLEGGDYGYTFGSGTRLTVV.

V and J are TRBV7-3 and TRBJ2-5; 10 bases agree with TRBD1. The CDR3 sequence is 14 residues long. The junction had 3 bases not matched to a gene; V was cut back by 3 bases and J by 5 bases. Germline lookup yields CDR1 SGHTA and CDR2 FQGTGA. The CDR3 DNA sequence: TGTGCCAGCAGCTTGGACAGGGGGTTGGAGACCCAGTACTTC. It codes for CASSLDRGLETQYF.

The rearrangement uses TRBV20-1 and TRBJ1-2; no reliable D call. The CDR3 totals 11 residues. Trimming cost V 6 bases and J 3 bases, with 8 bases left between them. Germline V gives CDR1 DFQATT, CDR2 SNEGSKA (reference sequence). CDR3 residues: CSAYPDYGYTF. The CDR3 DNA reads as TGCAGTGCCTACCCGGACTATGGCTACACCTTC.

CDR3 nucleotides: TGTGCCAGCAGTTCGCTCAGCACTAGGCCGGTGGATGAGCAGTTCTTC. This translates into CASSSLSTRPVDEQFF. This chain joins TRBV27 and TRBJ2-1; maybe TRBD2 (5 bases). Trimming took off 4 bases at V and 8 bases at J, with 21 bases between the two ends. CDR1 and CDR2 from the germline V gene are MNHEY and SMNVEV (reference sequence). This CDR3 is built from 16 residues.

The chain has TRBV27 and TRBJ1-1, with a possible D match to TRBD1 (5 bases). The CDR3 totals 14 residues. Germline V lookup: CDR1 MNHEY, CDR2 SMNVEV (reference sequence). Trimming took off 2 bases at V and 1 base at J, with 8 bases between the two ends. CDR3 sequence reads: CASSLGAPNTEAFF. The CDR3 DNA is TGTGCCAGCAGTTTAGGGGCGCCGAACACTGAAGCTTTCTTT.

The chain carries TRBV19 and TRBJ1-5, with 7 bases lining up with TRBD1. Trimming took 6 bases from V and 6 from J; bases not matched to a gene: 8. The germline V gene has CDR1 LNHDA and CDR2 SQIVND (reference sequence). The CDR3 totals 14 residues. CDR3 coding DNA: TGTGCCAGTAGATATCAGGGGGGCGCTCAGCCCCAGCATTTT. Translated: CASRYQGGAQPQHF.

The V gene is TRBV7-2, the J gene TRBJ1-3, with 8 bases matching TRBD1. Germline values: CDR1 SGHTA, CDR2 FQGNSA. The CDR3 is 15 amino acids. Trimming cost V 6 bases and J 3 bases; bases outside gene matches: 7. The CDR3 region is CASRKRTGFGNTIYF. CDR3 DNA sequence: TGTGCCAGCAGGAAAAGGACAGGGTTTGGAAACACCATATATTTT.

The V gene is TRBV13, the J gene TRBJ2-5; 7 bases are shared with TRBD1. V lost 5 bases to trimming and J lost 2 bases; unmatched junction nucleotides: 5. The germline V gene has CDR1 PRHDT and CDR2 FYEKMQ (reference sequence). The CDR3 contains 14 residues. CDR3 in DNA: TGTGCCAGCAGCATGGGACAGCCACAAGAGACCCAGTACTTC. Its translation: CASSMGQPQETQYF.

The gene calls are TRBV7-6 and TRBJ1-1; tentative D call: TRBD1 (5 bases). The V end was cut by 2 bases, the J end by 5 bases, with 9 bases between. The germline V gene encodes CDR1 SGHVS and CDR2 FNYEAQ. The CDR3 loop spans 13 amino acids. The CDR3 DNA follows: TGTGCCAGCAGCTTACAGGGAGGGACTGAAGCTTTCTTT. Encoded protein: CASSLQGGTEAFF.

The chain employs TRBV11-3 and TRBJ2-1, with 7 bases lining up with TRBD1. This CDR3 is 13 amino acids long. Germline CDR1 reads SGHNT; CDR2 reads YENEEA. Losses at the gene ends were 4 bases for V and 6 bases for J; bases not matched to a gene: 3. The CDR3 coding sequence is TGTGCCAGCAGCTCGACAGGGTTCAATGAGCAGTTCTTC. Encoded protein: CASSSTGFNEQFF.